This record looks at one T cell receptor (beta chain) sequence and its context. Germline CDR1 is SGHNT and CDR2 is YENEEA. The CDR3 loop spans 16 amino acids. Trimming at V came to 3 bases and at J to 3 bases, leaving 6 bases not matched to a gene. The data were produced by immunoSEQ multiplex PCR, yet TCRdb's version contains in-frame clones alone and is incomplete. The sample records some 74,000 clones, 80% being singletons. This specimen belongs to a study of blood T cell repertoires in COVID-19. The J gene is TRBJ2-1, the V gene TRBV11-3; TRBD1 agrees at 9 bases. Sequencing used peripheral blood. The TCR originated in a human donor in a cohort sampled during active COVID-19. For the CDR3, the DNA is TGTGCCAGCAGCTTGGGACAGGGCCGAGACTACAATGAGCAGTTCTTC. Residues: CASSLGQGRDYNEQFF.